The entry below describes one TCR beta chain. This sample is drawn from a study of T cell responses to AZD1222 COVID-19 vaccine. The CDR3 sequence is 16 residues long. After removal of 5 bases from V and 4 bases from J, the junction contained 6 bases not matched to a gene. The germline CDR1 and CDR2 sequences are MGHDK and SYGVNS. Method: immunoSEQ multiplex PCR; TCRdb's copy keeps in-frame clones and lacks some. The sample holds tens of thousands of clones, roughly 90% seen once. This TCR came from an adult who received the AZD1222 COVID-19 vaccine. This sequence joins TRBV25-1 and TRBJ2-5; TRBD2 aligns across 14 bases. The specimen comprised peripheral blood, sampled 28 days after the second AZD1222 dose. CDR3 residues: CASSISGTSGGETQYF. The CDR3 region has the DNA TGTGCCAGCAGTATATCCGGGACTAGCGGGGGAGAGACCCAGTACTTC.